This TCR beta chain was identified during a study of blood T cell repertoires in COVID-19. Turning to the study itself: The study drew acute and convalescent COVID-19 samples from the United States, Italy and Spain. The cDNA or gDNA used as material had been derived from T cells, B-cell-depleted T cells, or PBMCs.

J lost 10 bases, V lost 0 bases, and 10 bases had no gene match. Germline values: CDR1 MGHRA, CDR2 YSYEKL. The CDR3 is 15 amino acids. Cohort placement rested on clinical history that participants reported themselves. Produced via immunoSEQ multiplex PCR; TCRdb's table is partial and in-frame only. The sample includes about 46,000 clones, about 85% of them seen just once. V gene TRBV4-1 combines with J gene TRBJ2-5, with 8 bases matching TRBD2. Sequencing used PBMCs or T cells enriched from blood (not recorded which). The TCR was taken from a woman aged 50 to 60 who had recovered from COVID-19. In nucleotides, the CDR3 is TGCGCCAGCAGCCAAGATCAGCGGGGGACCTTGAACCAGTACTTC. Its translation is CASSQDQRGTLNQYF.